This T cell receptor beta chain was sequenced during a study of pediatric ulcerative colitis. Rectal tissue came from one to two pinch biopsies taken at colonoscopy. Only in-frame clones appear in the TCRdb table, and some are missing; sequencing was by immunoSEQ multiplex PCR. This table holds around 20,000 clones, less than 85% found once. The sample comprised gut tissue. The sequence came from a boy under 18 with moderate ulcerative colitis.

The CDR3 loop reads CSVPRPSGGQETQYF. The CDR3 nucleotides are TGCAGCGTTCCCCGCCCTAGCGGAGGACAAGAGACCCAGTACTTC. V is TRBV29-1 and J is TRBJ2-5; TRBD2 matches 7 bases. This CDR3 spans 15 amino acids. The germline CDR1 and CDR2 sequences are SQVTM and ANQGSEA. The V and J ends lost 5 bases and 2 bases, in that order; junction bases with no gene match: 11.